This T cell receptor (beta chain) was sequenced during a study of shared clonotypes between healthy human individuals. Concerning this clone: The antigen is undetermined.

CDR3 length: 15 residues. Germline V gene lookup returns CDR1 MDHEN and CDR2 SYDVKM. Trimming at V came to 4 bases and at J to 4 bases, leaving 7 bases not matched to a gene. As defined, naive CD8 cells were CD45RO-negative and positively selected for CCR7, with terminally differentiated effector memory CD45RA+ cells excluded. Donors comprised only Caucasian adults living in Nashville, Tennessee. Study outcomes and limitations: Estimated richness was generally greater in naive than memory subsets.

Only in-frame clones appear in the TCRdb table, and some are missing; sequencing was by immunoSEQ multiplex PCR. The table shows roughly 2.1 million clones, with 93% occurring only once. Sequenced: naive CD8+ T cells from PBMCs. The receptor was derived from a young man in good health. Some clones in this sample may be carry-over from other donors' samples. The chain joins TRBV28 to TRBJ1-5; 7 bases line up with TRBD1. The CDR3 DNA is TGTGCCAGCAGTTCCCTGACAGGGATAAATCAGCCCCAGCATTTT. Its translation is CASSSLTGINQPQHF.